This T cell receptor (beta chain) is drawn from a study of molecular identifiers for immune sequencing clone quantification. MiXCR was run by TCRdb on the PCR reads, yielding one entry per CDR3 protein. The sample carries approximately 630,000 distinct CDR3 sequences, roughly 27% recorded once. V was clipped by 4 bases and J by 1 base, with 10 bases between them. The CDR3 has 15 residues. Germline CDR1 reads MGHRA; CDR2 reads YSYEKL. This clonotype was observed at least ten times. The sample comprised naive CD8+ T cells from blood, with Jurkat cell RNA spiked in. The subset was: FACS-sorted CD8+CD4-CCR7+CD45RA+ naive T cells. The sequence derives from a human donor in good health. Some libraries in this study had Jurkat cell RNA spiked in. The rearrangement joins TRBV4-1 to TRBJ2-2; D is unclear. CDR3 region: CASSRSFGNTGELFF. DNA of the CDR3: TGCGCCAGCAGCCGTAGCTTCGGGAACACCGGGGAGCTGTTTTTT.